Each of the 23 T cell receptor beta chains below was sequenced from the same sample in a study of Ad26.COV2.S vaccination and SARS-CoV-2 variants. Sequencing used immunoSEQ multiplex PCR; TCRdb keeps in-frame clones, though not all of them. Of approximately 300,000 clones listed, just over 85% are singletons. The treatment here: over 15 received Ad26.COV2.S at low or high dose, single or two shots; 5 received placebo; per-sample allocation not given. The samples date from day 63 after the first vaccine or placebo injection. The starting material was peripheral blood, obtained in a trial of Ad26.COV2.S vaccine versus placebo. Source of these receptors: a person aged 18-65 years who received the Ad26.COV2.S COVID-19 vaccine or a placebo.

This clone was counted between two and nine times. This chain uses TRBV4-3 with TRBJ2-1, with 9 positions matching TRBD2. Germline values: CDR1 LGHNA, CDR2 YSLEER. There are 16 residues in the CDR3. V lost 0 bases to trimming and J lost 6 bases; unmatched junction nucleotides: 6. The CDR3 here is CASSQEGTSWGNEQFF. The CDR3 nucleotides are TGCGCCAGCAGCCAAGAGGGGACTAGCTGGGGCAATGAGCAGTTCTTC.

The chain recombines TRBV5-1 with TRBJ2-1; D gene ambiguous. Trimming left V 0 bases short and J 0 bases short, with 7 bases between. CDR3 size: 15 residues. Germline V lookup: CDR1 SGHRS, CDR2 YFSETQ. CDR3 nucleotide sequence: TGCGCCAGCAGCTTGGAACCGGGCTCCTACAATGAGCAGTTCTTC. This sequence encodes CASSLEPGSYNEQFF.

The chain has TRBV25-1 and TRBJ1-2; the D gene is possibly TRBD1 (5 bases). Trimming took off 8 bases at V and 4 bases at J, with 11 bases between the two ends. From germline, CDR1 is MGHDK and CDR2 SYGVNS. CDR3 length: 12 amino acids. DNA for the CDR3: TGTGCCAGCCAAAGGGGAGGCTATGGCTACACCTTC. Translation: CASQRGGYGYTF.

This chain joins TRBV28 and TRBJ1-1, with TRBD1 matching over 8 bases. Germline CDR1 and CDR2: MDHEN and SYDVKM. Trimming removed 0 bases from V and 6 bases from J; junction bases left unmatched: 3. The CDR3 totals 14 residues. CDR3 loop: CASSLWQGAAEAFF. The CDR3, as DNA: TGTGCCAGCAGTTTATGGCAGGGGGCCGCTGAAGCTTTCTTT.

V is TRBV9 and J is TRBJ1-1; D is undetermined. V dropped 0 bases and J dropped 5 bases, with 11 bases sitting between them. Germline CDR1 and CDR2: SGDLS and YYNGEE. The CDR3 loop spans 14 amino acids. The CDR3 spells CASSVDYSFTEAFF. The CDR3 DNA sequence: TGTGCCAGCAGCGTAGACTACAGCTTTACTGAAGCTTTCTTT. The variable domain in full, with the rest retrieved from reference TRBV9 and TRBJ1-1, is DSGVTQTPKHLITATGQRVTLRCSPRSGDLSVYWYQQSLDQGLQFLIQYYNGEERAKGNILERFSAQQFPDLHSELNLSSLELGDSALYFCASSVDYSFTEAFFGQGTRLTVV.

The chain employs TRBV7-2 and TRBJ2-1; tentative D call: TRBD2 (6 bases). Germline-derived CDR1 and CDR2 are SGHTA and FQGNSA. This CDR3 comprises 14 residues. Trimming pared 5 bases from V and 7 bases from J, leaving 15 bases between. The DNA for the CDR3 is TGTGCCAGCAGCCCACAGACTAGTTCGAATGAGCAGTTCTTC. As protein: CASSPQTSSNEQFF.

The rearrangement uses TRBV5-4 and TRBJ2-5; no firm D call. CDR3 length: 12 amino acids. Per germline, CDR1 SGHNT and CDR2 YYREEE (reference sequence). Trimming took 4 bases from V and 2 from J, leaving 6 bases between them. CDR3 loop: CASSQRQETQYF. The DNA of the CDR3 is TGTGCCAGCAGCCAAAGACAAGAGACCCAGTACTTC.

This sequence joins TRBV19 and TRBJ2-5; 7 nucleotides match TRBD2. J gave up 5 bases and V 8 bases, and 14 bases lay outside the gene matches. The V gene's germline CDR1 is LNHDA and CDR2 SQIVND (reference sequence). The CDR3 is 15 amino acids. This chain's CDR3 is CASRNTGGAGETQYF. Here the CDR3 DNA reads TGTGCCAGTCGAAACACCGGGGGAGCGGGGGAGACCCAGTACTTC.

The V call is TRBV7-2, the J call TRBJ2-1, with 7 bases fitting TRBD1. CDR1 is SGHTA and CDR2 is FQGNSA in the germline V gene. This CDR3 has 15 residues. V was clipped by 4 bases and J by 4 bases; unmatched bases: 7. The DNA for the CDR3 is TGTGCCAGCAGCTACGGGACAGCCAAATACAATGAGCAGTTCTTC. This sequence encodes CASSYGTAKYNEQFF.

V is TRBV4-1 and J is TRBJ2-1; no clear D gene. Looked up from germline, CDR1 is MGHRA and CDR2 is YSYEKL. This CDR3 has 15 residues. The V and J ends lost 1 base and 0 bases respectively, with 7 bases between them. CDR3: CASSQAAVSYNEQFF. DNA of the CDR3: TGCGCCAGCAGCCAAGCGGCAGTCTCCTACAATGAGCAGTTCTTC.

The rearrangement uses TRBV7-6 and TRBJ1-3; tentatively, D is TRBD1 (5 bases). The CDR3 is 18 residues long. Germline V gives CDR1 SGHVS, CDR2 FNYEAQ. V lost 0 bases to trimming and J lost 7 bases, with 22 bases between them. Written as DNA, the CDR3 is TGTGCCAGCAGCTTAGCAGGAGGTGCGGCCGCCAAGGGGAACACCATATATTTT. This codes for CASSLAGGAAAKGNTIYF. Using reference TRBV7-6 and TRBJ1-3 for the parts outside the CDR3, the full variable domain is GAGVSQSPRYKVTKRGQDVALRCDPISGHVSLYWYRQALGQGPEFLTYFNYEAQQDKSGLPNDRFSAERPEGSISTLTIQRTEQRDSAMYRCASSLAGGAAAKGNTIYFGEGSWLTVV.

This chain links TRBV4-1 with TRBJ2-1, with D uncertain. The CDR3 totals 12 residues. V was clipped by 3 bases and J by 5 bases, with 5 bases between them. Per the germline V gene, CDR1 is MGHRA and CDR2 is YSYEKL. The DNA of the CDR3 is TGCGCCAGCAGCCACGGTCACAATGAGCAGTTCTTC. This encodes CASSHGHNEQFF.

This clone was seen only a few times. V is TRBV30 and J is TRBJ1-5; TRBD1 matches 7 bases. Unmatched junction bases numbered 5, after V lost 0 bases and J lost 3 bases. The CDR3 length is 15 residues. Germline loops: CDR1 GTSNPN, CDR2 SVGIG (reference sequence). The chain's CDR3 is CAWSVDTGANQPQHF. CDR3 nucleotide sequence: TGTGCCTGGAGTGTTGACACAGGGGCCAATCAGCCCCAGCATTTT.

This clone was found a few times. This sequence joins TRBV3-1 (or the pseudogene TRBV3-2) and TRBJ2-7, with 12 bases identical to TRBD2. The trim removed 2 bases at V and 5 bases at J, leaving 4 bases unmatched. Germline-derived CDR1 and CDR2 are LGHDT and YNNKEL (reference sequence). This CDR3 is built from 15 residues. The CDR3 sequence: CASSQRLAGDNEQYF. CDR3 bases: TGTGCCAGCAGCCAAAGACTAGCGGGGGATAACGAGCAGTACTTC.

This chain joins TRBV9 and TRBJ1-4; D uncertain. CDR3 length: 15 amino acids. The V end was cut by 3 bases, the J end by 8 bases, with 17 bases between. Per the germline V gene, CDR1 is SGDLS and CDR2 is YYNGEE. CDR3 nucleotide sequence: TGTGCCAGCAGCGACAGCCGGCTGATCCGCGAAAAACTGTTTTTT. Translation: CASSDSRLIREKLFF.

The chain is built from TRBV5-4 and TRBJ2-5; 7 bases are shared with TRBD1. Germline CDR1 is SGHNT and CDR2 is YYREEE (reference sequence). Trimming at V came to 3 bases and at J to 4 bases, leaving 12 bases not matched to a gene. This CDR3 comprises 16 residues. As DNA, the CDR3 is TGTGCCAGCAGCTCCGTCAGACAGGGAACTCCAGAGACCCAGTACTTC. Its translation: CASSSVRQGTPETQYF.

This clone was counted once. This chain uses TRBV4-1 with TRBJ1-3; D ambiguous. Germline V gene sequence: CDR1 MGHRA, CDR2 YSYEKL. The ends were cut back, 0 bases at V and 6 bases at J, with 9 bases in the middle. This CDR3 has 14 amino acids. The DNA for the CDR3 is TGCGCCAGCAGCCAAGATTCAACGTTAAACACCATATATTTT. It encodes CASSQDSTLNTIYF.

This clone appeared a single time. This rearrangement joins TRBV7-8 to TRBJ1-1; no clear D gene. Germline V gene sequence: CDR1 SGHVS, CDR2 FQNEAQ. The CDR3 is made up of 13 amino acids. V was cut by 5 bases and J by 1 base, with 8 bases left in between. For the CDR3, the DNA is TGTGCCAGCAGCATGAACAGGAACACTGAAGCTTTCTTT. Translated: CASSMNRNTEAFF.

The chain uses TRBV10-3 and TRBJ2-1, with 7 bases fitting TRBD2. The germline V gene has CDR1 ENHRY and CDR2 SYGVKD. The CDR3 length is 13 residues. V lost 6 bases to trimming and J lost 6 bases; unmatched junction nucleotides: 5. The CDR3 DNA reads TGTGCCATCAGACCCGGACTAGGCAATGAGCAGTTCTTC. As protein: CAIRPGLGNEQFF.

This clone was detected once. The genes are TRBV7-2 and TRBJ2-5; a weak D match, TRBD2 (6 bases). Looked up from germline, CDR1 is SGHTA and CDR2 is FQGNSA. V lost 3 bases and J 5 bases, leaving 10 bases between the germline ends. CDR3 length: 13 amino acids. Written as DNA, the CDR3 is TGTGCCAGCAGCTTGGGACTGAGGGAGACCCAGTACTTC. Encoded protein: CASSLGLRETQYF.

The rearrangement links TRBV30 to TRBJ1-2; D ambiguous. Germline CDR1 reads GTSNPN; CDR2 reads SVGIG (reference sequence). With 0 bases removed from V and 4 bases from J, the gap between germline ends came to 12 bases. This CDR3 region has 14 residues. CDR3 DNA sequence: TGTGCCTGGAGTGTCACCAGAGCCTCCTATGGCTACACCTTC. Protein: CAWSVTRASYGYTF.

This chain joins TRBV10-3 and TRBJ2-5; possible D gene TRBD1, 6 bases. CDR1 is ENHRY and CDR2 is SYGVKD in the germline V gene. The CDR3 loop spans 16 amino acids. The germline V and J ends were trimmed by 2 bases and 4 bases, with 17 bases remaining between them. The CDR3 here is CAISEKKSGVGETQYF. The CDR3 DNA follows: TGTGCCATCAGTGAGAAAAAATCAGGGGTAGGAGAGACCCAGTACTTC.

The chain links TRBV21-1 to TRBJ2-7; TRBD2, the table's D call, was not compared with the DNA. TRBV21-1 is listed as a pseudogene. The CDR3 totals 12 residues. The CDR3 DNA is TGTTCCCGGGGAGGGAGCTCCTACGAGCAGTACTTC. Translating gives CSRGGSSYEQYF.